A selection of T cell receptor beta chains follows, all from one sample in a study of cytomegalovirus exposure and HLA in healthy donors. Generated by immunoSEQ multiplex PCR, the TCRdb table keeps only in-frame clones and is missing some. The table includes about 110,000 clones, roughly nine tenths detected once. The sample consisted of PBMCs. The receptors were sampled from a woman younger than 35 in good health and CMV-seropositive. CDR3s include the opening cysteine and the closing phenylalanine or tryptophan. Each record gives: J gene, D gene, V gene, clone size, CDR3 protein, CDR3 DNA. D genes are given only for firm matches. The listing skips clone size in some rows; elsewhere it reads once, few, many or a size class.

>TRBJ2-1|TRBD1|TRBV29-1|.
CSVEDLRDRENEQFF
TGCAGCGTTGAAGATCTTCGGGACAGAGAAAATGAGCAGTTCTTC
>TRBJ1-6|TRBD1|TRBV18|.
CASSGTGGNSPLHF
TGTGCCAGCTCAGGGACAGGGGGGAATTCACCCCTCCACTTT
>TRBJ2-2|TRBD2|TRBV4-2|few
CASSQGSGGLANTGELFF
TGTGCCAGCAGCCAAGGTAGCGGGGGCCTCGCGAACACCGGGGAGCTGTTTTTT
>TRBJ2-1|TRBD1|TRBV5-4|once
CASSSPGTEIYNEQFF
TGTGCCAGCAGCTCCCCCGGGACAGAGATATACAATGAGCAGTTCTTC
>TRBJ1-5|.|TRBV19|.
CASSISGRDNQPQHF
TGTGCCAGTAGTATTAGCGGTAGGGACAATCAGCCCCAGCATTTT
>TRBJ2-3|TRBD1|TRBV7-9|.
CASSGQEETDTQYF
TGTGCCAGCTCGGGACAGGAAGAGACAGATACGCAGTATTTT
>TRBJ1-6|.|TRBV19|.
CASTPPGSNSPLHF
TGTGCCAGTACCCCCCCGGGATCCAATTCACCCCTCCACTTT
>TRBJ2-2|TRBD2|TRBV7-6|.
CASSLAGLAGGRMTGELFF
TGTGCCAGCAGCTTAGCGGGACTAGCGGGGGGGCGGATGACCGGGGAGCTGTTTTTT
>TRBJ2-6|.|TRBV10-3|.
CAISEGKQGSGANVLTF
TGTGCCATCAGTGAGGGAAAACAGGGATCTGGGGCCAACGTCCTGACTTTC
>TRBJ2-1|.|TRBV5-1|.
CASSLPRTGDEQFF
TGCGCCAGCAGCCTCCCCCGGACTGGGGATGAGCAGTTCTTC